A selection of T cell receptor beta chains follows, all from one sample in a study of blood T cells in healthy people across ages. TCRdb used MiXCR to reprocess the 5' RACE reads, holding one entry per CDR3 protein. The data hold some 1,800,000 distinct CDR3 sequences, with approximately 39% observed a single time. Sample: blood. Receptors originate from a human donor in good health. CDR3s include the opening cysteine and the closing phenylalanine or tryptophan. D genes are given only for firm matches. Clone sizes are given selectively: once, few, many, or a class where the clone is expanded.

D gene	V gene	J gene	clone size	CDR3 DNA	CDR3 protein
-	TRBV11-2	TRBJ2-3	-	TGTGCCAGCAGCTCACAGGGTTGGATAATTTCTGCGTATTTT	CASSSQGWIISAYF
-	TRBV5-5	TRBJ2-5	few	TGTGCCAGCACCTCCGGGTGGGCGGAACAAGAGACCCAGTACTTC	CASTSGWAEQETQYF
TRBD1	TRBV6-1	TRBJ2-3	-	TGTGCCAGCGCGGACAGGGGGGGCACAGATACGCAGTATTTT	CASADRGGTDTQYF
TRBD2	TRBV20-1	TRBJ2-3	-	TGCAGTGCTAGTAACACGGGGGGGCTAACAGATACGCAGTATTTT	CSASNTGGLTDTQYF
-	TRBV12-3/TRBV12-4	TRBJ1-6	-	TGTGCCAGCAGCCCCAGCGGAGGCTCACCCCTCCACTTT	CASSPSGGSPLHF
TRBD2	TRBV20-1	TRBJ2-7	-	TGCAGTGCGCAGGGACTAGCGGGGGGATTCTACGAGCAGTACTTC	CSAQGLAGGFYEQYF
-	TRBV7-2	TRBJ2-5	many	TGTGCCAGCAGCGCTGGGAGCCAAGAGACCCAGTACTTC	CASSAGSQETQYF
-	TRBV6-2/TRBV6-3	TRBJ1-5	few	TGTGCCAGCAGTTACTTTTCCAGTAATCAGCCCCAGCATTTT	CASSYFSSNQPQHF
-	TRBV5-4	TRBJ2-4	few	TGTGCCAGCAGCTTTGGGGGTCGGGGTAGTGGAGCCAAAAACATTCAGTACTTC	CASSFGGRGSGAKNIQYF
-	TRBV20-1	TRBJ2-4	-	TGCAGTGCTAGAGACCTGGGCAAAAACATTCAGTACTTC	CSARDLGKNIQYF
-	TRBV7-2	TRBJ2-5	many	TGTGCCAGCAGTTTAGGACTTAGGGAGACCCAGTACTTC	CASSLGLRETQYF
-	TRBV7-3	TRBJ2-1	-	TGTGCCAGCAGCTCAAGTGGGAAAGAGGGGGAAACCTTTGAGCAGTTCTTC	CASSSSGKEGETFEQFF
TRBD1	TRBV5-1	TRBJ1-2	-	TGCGCCAGCAGCTTGGGACAGGGAATGTTTGGATCCAGTGACTACACCTTC	CASSLGQGMFGSSDYTF
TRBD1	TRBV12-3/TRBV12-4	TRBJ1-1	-	TGTGCCAGCAGCCAGGGACAGGGCACTAAAGCTTTCTTT	CASSQGQGTKAFF
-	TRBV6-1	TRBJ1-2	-	TGTGCCAGCAGGTGGGGGGAACTTAACTATGGCTACACCTTC	CASRWGELNYGYTF
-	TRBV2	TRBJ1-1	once	TGTGCCAGCAGTGAATACCAGATCGAAGCTTTCTTT	CASSEYQIEAFF
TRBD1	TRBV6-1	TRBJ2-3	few	TGTGCCAGCAGTCCCGGGACAGGGGGGACCGCTAGCACAGATACGCAGTATTTT	CASSPGTGGTASTDTQYF
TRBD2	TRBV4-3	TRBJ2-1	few	TGCGCCAGCAGCTGGCTAGCGGGTAGGAATGAGCAGTTCTTC	CASSWLAGRNEQFF
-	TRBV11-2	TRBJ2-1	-	TGTGCCAGCAGCTTATCTGGGACTTTGGAAGAAGGTGAGCAGTTCTTC	CASSLSGTLEEGEQFF
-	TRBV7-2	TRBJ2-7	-	TGTGCCAGCAGCTTAGCCCACAGGCCGACCTACGAGCAGTACTTC	CASSLAHRPTYEQYF
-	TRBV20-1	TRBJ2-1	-	TGCAGTGCTAGCGCTAGCCCCCCATACGGTGAGCAGTTCTTC	CSASASPPYGEQFF
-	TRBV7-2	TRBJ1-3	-	TGTGCCGGCAGCTTAGCCGTAGTTAGCTCTGGAAACACCATATATTTT	CAGSLAVVSSGNTIYF
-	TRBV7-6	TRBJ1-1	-	TGTGCCAGCAGCTTAGCGCGAGGGGGGAACACTGAAGCTTTCTTT	CASSLARGGNTEAFF
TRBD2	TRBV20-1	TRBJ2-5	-	TGCAGTGCTCCGCGGGGGAGAGGAGAGACCCAGTACTTC	CSAPRGRGETQYF
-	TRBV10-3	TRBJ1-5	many	TGTGCCATCAGTGACGGGGGGGCTCGGGTTCAGCCCCAGCATTTT	CAISDGGARVQPQHF
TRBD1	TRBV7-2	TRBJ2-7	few	TGTGCCAGCAGCCTCCGGGGGACAGGACACTCCTACGAGCAGTACTTC	CASSLRGTGHSYEQYF
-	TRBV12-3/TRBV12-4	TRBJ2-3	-	TGTGCCAGCAAATACCCAGGAGATACGCAGTATTTT	CASKYPGDTQYF
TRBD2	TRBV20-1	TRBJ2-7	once	TGCAGTGCTTCCCGGGGGGAGCCCTACGAGCAGTACTTC	CSASRGEPYEQYF
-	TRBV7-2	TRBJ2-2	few	TGTGCCAGCAGCTTGGGGGCCGCACGAGACACCGGGGAGCGGTTTTTT	CASSLGAARDTGERFF
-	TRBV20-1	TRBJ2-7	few	TGCAGTGCTAGATATATGACCAGCGAGCAGTACTTC	CSARYMTSEQYF